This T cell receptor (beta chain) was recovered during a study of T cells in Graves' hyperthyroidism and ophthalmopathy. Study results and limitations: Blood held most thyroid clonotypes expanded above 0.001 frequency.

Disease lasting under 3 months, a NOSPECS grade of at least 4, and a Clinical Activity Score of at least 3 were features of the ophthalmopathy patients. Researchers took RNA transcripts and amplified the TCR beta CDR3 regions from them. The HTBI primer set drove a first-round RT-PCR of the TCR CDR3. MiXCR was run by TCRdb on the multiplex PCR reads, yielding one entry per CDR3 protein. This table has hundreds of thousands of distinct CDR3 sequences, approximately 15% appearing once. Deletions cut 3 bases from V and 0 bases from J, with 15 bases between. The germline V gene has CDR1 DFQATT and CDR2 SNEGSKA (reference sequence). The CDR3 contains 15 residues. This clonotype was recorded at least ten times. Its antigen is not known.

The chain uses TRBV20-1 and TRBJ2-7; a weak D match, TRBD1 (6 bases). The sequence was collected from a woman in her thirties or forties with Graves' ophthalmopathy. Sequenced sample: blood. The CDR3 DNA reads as TGCAGTGCTAGTGCAGGGGCCCAATACTCCTACGAGCAGTACTTC. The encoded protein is CSASAGAQYSYEQYF.